This T cell receptor beta chain stems from a study of CD8+CD57+ T cells in acquired aplastic anemia. Study-wide background: Average DNA yield from sorted CD4+ and CD8+ cells was approximately 3 ug. Findings and limits, study-wide: Between patients and controls, approximately 29 CD8+ CDR3 sequences were found in common.

Genomic DNA, serving as template, underwent TCR beta VDJ and CDR3 profiling. TCRdb reprocessed the reads via MiXCR and lists one record per CDR3 protein. The table includes 150,000 to 180,000 distinct CDR3 sequences, 40% to 65% detected once. To note about this clonotype: What it binds is not known.

CD8+CD57+ cell expansion, shown by flow cytometry, had occurred in the patients selected for sequencing. When blood sampling took place, the patients had received no therapy. V shed 6 bases and J 3 bases; nucleotides not matched to a gene: 8. The CDR3 has 15 residues. Germline CDR1 is ENHRY and CDR2 is SYGVKD. Material for sequencing was sorted CD4+, CD8+, or CD8+CD57+ T cells (not recorded which) from PBMCs. The rearrangement links TRBV10-3 to TRBJ2-5, with 9 bases matching TRBD1. The source is a human donor with aplastic anemia. The CDR3 sequence is CAIRADRGKEETQYF. The CDR3 coding sequence is TGTGCCATCAGAGCGGACAGGGGAAAAGAAGAGACCCAGTACTTC.